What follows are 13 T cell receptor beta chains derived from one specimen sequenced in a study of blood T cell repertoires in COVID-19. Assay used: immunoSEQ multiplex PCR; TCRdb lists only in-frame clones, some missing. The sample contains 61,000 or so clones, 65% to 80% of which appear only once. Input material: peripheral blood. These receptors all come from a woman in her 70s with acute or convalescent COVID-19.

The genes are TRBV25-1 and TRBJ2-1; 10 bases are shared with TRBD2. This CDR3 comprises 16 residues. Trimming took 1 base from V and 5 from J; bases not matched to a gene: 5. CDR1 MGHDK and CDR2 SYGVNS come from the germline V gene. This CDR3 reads CASSESGLAGDNEQFF. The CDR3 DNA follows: TGTGCCAGCAGTGAATCGGGGCTAGCGGGGGACAATGAGCAGTTCTTC. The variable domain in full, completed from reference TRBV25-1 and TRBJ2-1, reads EADIYQTPRYLVIGTGKKITLECSQTMGHDKMYWYQQDPGMELHLIHYSYGVNSTEKGDLSSESTVSRIRTEHFPLTLESARPSHTSQYLCASSESGLAGDNEQFFGPGTRLTVL.

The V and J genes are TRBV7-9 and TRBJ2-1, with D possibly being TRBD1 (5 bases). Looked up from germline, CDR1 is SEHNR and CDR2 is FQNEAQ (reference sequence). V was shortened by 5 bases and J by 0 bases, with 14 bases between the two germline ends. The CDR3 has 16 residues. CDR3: CASSPRVGISYNEQFF. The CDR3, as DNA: TGTGCCAGCAGCCCCAGGGTAGGGATCTCCTACAATGAGCAGTTCTTC.

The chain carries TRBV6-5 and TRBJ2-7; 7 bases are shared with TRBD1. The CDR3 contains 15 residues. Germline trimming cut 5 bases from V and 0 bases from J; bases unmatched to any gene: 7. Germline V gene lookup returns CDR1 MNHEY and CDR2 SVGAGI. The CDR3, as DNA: TGTGCCAGCAGTCGGGACAGCCTGAGCTCCTACGAGCAGTACTTC. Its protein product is CASSRDSLSSYEQYF.

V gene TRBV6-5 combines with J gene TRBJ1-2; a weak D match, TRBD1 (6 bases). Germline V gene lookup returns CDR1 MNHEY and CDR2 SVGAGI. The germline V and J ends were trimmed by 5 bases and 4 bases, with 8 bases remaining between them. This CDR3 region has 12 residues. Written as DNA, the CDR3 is TGTGCCAGCAGTACAGGGCCCTATGGCTACACCTTC. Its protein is CASSTGPYGYTF.

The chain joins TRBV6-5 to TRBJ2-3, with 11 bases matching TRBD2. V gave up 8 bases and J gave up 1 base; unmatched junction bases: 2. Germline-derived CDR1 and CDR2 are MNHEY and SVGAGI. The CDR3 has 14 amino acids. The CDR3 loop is CASALAGGTDTQYF. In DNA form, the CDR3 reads TGTGCCAGCGCACTAGCGGGGGGCACAGATACGCAGTATTTT.

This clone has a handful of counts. The CDR3 is CASKKILRGHQGNTIYF. CDR3 nucleotide sequence: TGTGCCAGCAAGAAGATCCTCAGGGGACACCAAGGAAACACCATATATTTT. The chain links TRBV2 to TRBJ1-3; tentatively, D is TRBD1 (6 bases). V was shortened by 7 bases and J by 4 bases, with 23 bases between the two germline ends. The CDR3 spans 17 residues. Germline-derived CDR1 and CDR2 are SNHLY and FYNNEI. The full variable domain, rest sourced from reference TRBV2 and TRBJ1-3, is EPEVTQTPSHQVTQMGQEVILRCVPISNHLYFYWYRQILGQKVEFLVSFYNNEISEKSEIFDDQFSVERPDGSNFTLKIRSTKLEDSAMYFCASKKILRGHQGNTIYFGEGSWLTVV.

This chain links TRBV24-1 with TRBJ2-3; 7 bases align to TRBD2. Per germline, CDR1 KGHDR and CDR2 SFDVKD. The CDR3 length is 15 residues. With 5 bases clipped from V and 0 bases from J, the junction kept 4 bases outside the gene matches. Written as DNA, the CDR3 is TGTGCCACCAGTGCGAGCGGGGCTAGCACAGATACGCAGTATTTT. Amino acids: CATSASGASTDTQYF.

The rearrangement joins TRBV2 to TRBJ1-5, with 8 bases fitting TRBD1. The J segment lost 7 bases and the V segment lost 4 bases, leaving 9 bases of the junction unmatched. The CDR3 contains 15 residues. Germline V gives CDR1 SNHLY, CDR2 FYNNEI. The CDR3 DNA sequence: TGTGCCAGCAGTGTTACGAGGACAGGGCCCCAGCCCCAGCATTTT. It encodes CASSVTRTGPQPQHF.

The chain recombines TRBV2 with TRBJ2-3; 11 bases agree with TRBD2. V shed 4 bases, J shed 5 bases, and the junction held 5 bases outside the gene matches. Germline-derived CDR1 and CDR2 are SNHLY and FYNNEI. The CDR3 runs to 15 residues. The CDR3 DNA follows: TGTGCCAGCAGTGTTAGCGGGGGGGCCATAGATACGCAGTATTTT. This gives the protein CASSVSGGAIDTQYF.

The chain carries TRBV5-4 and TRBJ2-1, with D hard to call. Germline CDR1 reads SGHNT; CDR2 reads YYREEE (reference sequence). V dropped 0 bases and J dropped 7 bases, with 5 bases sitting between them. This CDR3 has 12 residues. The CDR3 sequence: CASSLVVNEQFF. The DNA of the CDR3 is TGTGCCAGCAGCTTGGTAGTTAATGAGCAGTTCTTC. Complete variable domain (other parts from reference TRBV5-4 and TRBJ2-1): ETGVTQSPTHLIKTRGQQVTLRCSSQSGHNTVSWYQQALGQGPQFIFQYYREEENGRGNFPPRFSGLQFPNYSSELNVNALELDDSALYLCASSLVVNEQFFGPGTRLTVL.

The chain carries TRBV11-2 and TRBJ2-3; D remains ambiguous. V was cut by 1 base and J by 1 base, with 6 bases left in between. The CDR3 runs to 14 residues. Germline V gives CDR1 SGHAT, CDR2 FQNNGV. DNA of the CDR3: TGTGCCAGCAGCTTAGGGAGCCGCACAGATACGCAGTATTTT. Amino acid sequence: CASSLGSRTDTQYF.

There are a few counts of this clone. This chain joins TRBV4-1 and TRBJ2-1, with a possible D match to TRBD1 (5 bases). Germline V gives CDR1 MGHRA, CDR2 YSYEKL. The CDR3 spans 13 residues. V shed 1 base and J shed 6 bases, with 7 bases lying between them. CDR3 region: CASSQAQANEQFF. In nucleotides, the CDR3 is TGCGCCAGCAGCCAAGCACAGGCCAATGAGCAGTTCTTC.

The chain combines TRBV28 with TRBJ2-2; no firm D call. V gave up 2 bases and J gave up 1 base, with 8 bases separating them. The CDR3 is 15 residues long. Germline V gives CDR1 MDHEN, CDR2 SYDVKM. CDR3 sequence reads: CASSLAPVNTGELFF. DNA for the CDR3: TGTGCCAGCAGTTTAGCCCCAGTGAACACCGGGGAGCTGTTTTTT.